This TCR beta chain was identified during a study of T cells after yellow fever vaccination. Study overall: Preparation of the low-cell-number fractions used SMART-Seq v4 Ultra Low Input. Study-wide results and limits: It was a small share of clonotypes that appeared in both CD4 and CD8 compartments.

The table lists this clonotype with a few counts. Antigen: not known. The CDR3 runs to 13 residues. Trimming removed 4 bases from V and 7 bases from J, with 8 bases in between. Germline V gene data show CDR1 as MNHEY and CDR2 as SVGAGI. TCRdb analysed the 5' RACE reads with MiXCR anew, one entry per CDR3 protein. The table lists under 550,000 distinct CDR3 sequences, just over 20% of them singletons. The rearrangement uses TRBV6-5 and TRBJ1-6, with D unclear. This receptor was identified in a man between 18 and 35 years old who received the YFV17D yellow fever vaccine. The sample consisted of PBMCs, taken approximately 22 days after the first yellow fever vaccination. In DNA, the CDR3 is TGTGCCAGCAGTTCGCGGGGAAATTCACCCCTCCACTTT. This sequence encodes CASSSRGNSPLHF.